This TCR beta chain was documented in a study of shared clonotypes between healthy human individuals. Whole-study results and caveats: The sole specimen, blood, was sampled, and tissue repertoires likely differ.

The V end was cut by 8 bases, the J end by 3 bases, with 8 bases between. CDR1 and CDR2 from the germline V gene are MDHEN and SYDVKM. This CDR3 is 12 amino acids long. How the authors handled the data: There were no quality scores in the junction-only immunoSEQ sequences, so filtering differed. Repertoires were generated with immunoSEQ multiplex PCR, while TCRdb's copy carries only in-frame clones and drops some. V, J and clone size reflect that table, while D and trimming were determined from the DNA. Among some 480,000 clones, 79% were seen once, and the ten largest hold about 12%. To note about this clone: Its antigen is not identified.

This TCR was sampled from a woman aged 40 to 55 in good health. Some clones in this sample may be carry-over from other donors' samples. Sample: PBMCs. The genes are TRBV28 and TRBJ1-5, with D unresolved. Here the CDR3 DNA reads TGTGCCAGCCGACGGATCAATCAGCCCCAGCATTTT. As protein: CASRRINQPQHF. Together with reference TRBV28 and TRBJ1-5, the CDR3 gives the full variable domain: DVKVTQSSRYLVKRTGEKVFLECVQDMDHENMFWYRQDPGLGLRLIYFSYDVKMKEKGDIPEGYSVSREKKERFSLILESASTNQTSMYLCASRRINQPQHFGDGTRLSIL.